The 7 T cell receptor beta chains below come from one sample, sequenced in a study of brain metastases from non-small cell lung cancer (dated by TCRdb to about 2019). Preparation of the library involved the immunoSEQ multiplex PCR assay. The table was pulled from immuneACCESS by TCRdb, which kept in-frame rearrangements only. Such tables lose some clones; where checked, under half of the loss comes from unresolved V genes, and the rest has no known cause. Across this sample there are 1,400 to 1,500 clones, with approximately 83% seen only once. About 11% of the sample rests with the top ten. Sequenced: tumor-adjacent normal tissue. These TCRs come from a donor aged 40 or older with non-small cell lung cancer.

The DNA of the CDR3 is TGTGCCACCAGTGATGTGGGACTAGCGGGAGCGGGGAATGAGCAGTTCTTC. It is translated as CATSDVGLAGAGNEQFF. The chain recombines TRBV24-1 with TRBJ2-1, with TRBD2 matching 14 bases. The CDR3 length is 17 residues. Losses at the gene ends were 3 bases for V and 7 bases for J; bases not matched to a gene: 7. Germline V gene data show CDR1 as KGHDR and CDR2 as SFDVKD.

V usage is TRBV6-1 and J usage is TRBJ1-3; D is unclear. V lost 4 bases and J lost 0, with 13 bases in between. This CDR3 spans 16 amino acids. CDR1 MNHNS and CDR2 SASEGT come from the germline V gene. This CDR3 reads CASSGPRALSGNTIYF. CDR3 nucleotides: TGTGCCAGCAGTGGACCTCGCGCGCTCTCTGGAAACACCATATATTTT.

V usage is TRBV5-1 and J usage is TRBJ2-7; tentative D call: TRBD2 (6 bases). CDR1 is SGHRS, CDR2 YFSETQ, per germline. V was shortened by 4 bases and J by 0 bases, with 11 bases between the two germline ends. The CDR3 has 14 amino acids. The CDR3 loop reads CASSPRESSYEQYF. The CDR3 coding sequence is TGCGCCAGCAGCCCTCGGGAGAGCTCCTACGAGCAGTACTTC.

The chain couples TRBV28 to TRBJ1-5, with 9 bases lining up with TRBD1. Germline V CDR1 and CDR2: MDHEN, SYDVKM. Unmatched junction bases numbered 6, after V lost 3 bases and J lost 3 bases. The CDR3 length is 16 residues. CDR3 amino acids: CASSFFTGGNNQPQHF. CDR3 nucleotides: TGTGCCAGCAGTTTTTTCACAGGGGGCAACAATCAGCCCCAGCATTTT.

This clone has just a few counts. The J gene is TRBJ2-7, the V gene TRBV5-1; 9 positions agree with TRBD1. Germline loops: CDR1 SGHRS, CDR2 YFSETQ. The CDR3 extends over 14 amino acids. V was clipped by 3 bases and J by 5 bases; unmatched bases: 6. For the CDR3, the DNA is TGCGCCAGCAGCTCCGGGACAGGGATCAACGAGCAGTACTTC. This codes for CASSSGTGINEQYF.

This clone showed up just a few times. The J gene is TRBJ2-1, the V gene TRBV7-8; 7 bases align to TRBD2. V lost 2 bases and J lost 8; bases outside the gene matches: 3. The CDR3 has 13 amino acids. CDR1 is SGHVS, CDR2 FQNEAQ, per germline. The CDR3, as DNA: TGTGCCAGCAGCTTATATGGGGGGGATGAGCAGTTCTTC. The encoded protein is CASSLYGGDEQFF. Supplemented by reference TRBV7-8 and TRBJ2-1, the full variable domain reads GAGVSQSPRYKVAKRGQDVALRCDPISGHVSLFWYQQALGQGPEFLTYFQNEAQLDKSGLPSDRFFAERPEGSVSTLKIQRTQQEDSAVYLCASSLYGGDEQFFGPGTRLTVL.

This sequence joins TRBV6-5 and TRBJ2-7; D remains ambiguous. V was shortened by 0 bases and J by 3 bases, with 12 bases between the two germline ends. Per germline, CDR1 MNHEY and CDR2 SVGAGI. CDR3 length: 15 amino acids. The CDR3 reads CASSYSTPNFYEQYF. The DNA of the CDR3 is TGTGCCAGCAGTTACTCGACTCCGAATTTCTACGAGCAGTACTTC.